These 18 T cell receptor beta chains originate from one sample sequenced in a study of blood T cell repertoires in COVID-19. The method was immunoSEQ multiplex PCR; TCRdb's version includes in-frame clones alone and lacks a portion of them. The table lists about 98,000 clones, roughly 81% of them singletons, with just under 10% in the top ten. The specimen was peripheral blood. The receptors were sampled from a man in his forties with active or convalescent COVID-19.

The CDR3 loop is CASSLAAGRDTQYF. CDR3 sequence (DNA): TGTGCCAGCAGCTTAGCGGCGGGAAGGGATACGCAGTATTTT. This chain connects TRBV7-2 to TRBJ2-3; D is perhaps TRBD2 (6 bases). Germline CDR1 is SGHTA and CDR2 is FQGNSA. Trimming took 0 bases from V and 6 from J, leaving 10 bases between them. The CDR3 sequence is 14 residues long.

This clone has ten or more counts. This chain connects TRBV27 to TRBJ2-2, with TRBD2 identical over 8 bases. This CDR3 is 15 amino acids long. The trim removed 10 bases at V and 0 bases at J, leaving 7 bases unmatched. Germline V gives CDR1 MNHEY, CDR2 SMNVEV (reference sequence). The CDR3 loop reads CAIGRGGTNTGELFF. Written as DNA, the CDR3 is TGTGCCATCGGACGGGGGGGGACGAACACCGGGGAGCTGTTTTTT.

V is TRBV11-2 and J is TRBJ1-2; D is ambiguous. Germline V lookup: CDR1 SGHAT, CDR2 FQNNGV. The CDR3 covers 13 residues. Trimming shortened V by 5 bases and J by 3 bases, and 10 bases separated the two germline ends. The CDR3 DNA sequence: TGTGCCAGCAGCCCCCGACGGGACTATGGCTACACCTTC. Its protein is CASSPRRDYGYTF.

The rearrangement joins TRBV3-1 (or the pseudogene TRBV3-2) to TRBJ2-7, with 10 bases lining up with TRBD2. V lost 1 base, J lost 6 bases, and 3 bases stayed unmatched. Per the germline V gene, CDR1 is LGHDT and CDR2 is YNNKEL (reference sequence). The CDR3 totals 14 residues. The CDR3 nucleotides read TGTGCCAGCAGCCAAGCCCAGCGGGGGGGCGAGCAGTACTTC. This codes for CASSQAQRGGEQYF.

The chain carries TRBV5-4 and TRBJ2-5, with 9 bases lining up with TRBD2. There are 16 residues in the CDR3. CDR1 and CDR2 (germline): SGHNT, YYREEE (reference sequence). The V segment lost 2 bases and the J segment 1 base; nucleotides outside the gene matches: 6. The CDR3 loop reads CASSFRAGGTQETQYF. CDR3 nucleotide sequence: TGTGCCAGCAGCTTCCGAGCGGGGGGAACCCAAGAGACCCAGTACTTC.

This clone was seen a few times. The CDR3 protein is CASGLVLTGVGQPQHF. The CDR3 nucleotides read TGTGCTAGTGGTTTGGTATTGACAGGGGTGGGACAGCCCCAGCATTTT. V and J are TRBV12-5 and TRBJ1-5; 8 nucleotides line up with TRBD1. The CDR3 sequence is 16 residues long. Germline values: CDR1 LGHNT, CDR2 FRNRAP. The ends lost 0 bases at V and 7 bases at J; junction bases unmatched: 8.

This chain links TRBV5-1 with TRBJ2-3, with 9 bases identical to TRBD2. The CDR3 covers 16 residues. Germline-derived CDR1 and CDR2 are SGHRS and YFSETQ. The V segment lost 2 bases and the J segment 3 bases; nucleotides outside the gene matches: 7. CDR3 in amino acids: CASSLGIAGVTDTQYF. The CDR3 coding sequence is TGCGCCAGCAGCTTAGGAATAGCGGGGGTTACAGATACGCAGTATTTT.

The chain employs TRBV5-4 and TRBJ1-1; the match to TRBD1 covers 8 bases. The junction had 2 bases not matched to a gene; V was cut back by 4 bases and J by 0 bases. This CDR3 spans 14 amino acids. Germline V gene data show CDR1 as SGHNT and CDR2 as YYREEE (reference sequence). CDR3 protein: CASSPGGMNTEAFF. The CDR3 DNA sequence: TGTGCCAGCAGCCCAGGGGGCATGAACACTGAAGCTTTCTTT.

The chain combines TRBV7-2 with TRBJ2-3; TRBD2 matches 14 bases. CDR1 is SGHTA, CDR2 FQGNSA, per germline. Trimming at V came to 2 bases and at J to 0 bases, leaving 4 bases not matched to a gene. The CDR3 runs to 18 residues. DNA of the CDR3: TGTGCCAGCAGCTTAATGGGACTAGCGGGGGCTAGCACAGATACGCAGTATTTT. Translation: CASSLMGLAGASTDTQYF.

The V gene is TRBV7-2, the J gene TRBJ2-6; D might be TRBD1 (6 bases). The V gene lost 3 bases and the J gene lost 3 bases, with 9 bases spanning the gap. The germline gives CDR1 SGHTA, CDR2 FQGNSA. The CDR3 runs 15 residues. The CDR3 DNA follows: TGTGCCAGCAGCTTCCAGGGGATTGGGGCCAACGTCCTGACTTTC. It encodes CASSFQGIGANVLTF.

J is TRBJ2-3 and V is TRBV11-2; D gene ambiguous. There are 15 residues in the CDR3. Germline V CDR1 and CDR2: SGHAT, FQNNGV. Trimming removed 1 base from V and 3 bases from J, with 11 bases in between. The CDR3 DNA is TGTGCCAGCAGCTTAGTTTTGCGAGTGACAGATACGCAGTATTTT. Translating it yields CASSLVLRVTDTQYF.

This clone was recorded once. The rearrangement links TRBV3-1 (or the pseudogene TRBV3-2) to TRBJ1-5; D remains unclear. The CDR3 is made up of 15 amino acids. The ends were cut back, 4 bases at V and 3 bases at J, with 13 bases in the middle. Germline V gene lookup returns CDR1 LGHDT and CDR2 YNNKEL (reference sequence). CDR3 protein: CASSPRPPHNQPQHF. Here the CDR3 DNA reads TGTGCCAGCAGCCCGCGCCCTCCCCACAATCAGCCCCAGCATTTT.

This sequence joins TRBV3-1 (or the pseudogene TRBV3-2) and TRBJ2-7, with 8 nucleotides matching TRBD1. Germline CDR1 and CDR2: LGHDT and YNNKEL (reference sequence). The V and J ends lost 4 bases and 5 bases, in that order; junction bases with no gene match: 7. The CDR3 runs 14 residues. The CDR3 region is CASSLYQGANEQYF. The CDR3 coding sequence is TGTGCCAGCAGCCTCTACCAGGGGGCCAACGAGCAGTACTTC.

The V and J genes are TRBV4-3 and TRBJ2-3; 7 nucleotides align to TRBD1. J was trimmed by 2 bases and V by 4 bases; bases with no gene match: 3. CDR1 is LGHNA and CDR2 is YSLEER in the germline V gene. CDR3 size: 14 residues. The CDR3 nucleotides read TGCGCCAGCAGCCGGGACAGTTCCACAGATACGCAGTATTTT. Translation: CASSRDSSTDTQYF.

The CDR3 DNA follows: TGTGCCAGCAGTCGAGACTCTGGGGCCAACGTCCTGACTTTC. Translation gives CASSRDSGANVLTF. The V and J genes are TRBV6-2 or TRBV6-3 and TRBJ2-6; D not certain. There are 14 residues in the CDR3. Looked up from germline, CDR1 is MNHEY and CDR2 is SVGEGT. The V end lost 5 bases, the J end lost 0 bases, and 5 bases lay between the germline ends.

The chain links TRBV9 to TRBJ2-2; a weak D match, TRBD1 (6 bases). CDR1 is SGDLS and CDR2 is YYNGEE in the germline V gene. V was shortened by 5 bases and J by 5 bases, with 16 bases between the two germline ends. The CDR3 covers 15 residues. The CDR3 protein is CASSEQDRPTGELFF. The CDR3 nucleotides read TGTGCCAGCAGTGAGCAGGACAGACCGACCGGGGAGCTGTTTTTT.

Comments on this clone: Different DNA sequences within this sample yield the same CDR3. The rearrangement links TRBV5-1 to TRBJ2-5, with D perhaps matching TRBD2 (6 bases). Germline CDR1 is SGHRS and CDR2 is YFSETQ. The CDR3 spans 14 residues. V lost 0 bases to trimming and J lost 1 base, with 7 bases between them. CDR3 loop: CASSLVGGQETQYF. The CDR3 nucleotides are TGCGCCAGCAGCTTGGTGGGGGGCCAAGAGACCCAGTACTTC.

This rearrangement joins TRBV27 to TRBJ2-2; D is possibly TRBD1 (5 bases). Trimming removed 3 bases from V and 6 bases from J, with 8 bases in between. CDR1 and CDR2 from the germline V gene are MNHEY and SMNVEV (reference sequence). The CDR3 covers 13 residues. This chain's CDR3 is CASSFLGAGELFF. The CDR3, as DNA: TGTGCCAGCAGTTTTCTAGGGGCCGGGGAGCTGTTTTTT.